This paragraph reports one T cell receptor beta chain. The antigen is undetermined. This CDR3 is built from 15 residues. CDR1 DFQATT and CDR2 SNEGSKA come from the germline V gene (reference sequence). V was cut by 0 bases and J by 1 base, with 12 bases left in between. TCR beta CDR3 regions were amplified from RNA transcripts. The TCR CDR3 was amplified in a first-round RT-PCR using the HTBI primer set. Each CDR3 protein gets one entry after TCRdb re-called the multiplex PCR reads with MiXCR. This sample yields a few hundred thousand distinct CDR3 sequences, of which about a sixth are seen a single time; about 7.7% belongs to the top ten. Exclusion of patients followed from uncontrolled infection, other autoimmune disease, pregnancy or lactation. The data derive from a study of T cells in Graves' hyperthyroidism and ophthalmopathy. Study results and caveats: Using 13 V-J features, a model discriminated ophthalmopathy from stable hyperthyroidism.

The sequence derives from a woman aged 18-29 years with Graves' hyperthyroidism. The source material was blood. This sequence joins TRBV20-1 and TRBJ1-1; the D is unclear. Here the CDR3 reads CSARDPGSANTEAFF. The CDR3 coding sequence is TGCAGTGCTAGAGATCCCGGGAGCGCGAACACTGAAGCTTTCTTT.